The 12 T cell receptor beta chains given below trace back to one sample, sequenced in a study of cytomegalovirus exposure and HLA in healthy donors. PCR used 60 Vbeta primers and 13 Jbeta primers. The data were produced by immunoSEQ multiplex PCR, yet TCRdb's version contains in-frame clones alone and is incomplete. The sample yields roughly 120,000 clones, around 80% seen once. Sequencing was done on a sample of PBMCs. The receptors originated from a man between 25 and 39 years old in good health and CMV-seronegative.

A single count supports this clone. This chain joins TRBV9 and TRBJ2-1, with D possibly TRBD2 on 6 matching bases. This CDR3 contains 15 residues. The germline V gene has CDR1 SGDLS and CDR2 YYNGEE. The V and J ends lost 2 bases and 3 bases respectively, with 12 bases between them. This CDR3 is CASSVLSGNYNEQFF. The CDR3 bases are TGTGCCAGCAGCGTTCTTAGCGGCAACTACAATGAGCAGTTCTTC. The full variable domain, rest sourced from reference TRBV9 and TRBJ2-1, is DSGVTQTPKHLITATGQRVTLRCSPRSGDLSVYWYQQSLDQGLQFLIQYYNGEERAKGNILERFSAQQFPDLHSELNLSSLELGDSALYFCASSVLSGNYNEQFFGPGTRLTVL.

The chain carries TRBV5-4 and TRBJ1-1; D is ambiguous. The ends were cut back, 3 bases at V and 0 bases at J, with 12 bases in the middle. Per the germline V gene, CDR1 is SGHNT and CDR2 is YYREEE (reference sequence). The CDR3 totals 15 residues. DNA for the CDR3: TGTGCCAGCAGCTACCAGACACCTGTGAACACTGAAGCTTTCTTT. Translating gives CASSYQTPVNTEAFF. The variable domain in full, with the rest retrieved from reference TRBV5-4 and TRBJ1-1, is ETGVTQSPTHLIKTRGQQVTLRCSSQSGHNTVSWYQQALGQGPQFIFQYYREEENGRGNFPPRFSGLQFPNYSSELNVNALELDDSALYLCASSYQTPVNTEAFFGQGTRLTVV.

This clone was seen only a few times. The V call is TRBV21-1, the J call TRBJ2-5; the D call of TRBD2 is as the table states it, not checked on the DNA. TRBV21-1 is termed a pseudogene. The CDR3 is made up of 16 amino acids. CDR3 residues: CASSSRRTSGEETQYF. In DNA form, the CDR3 reads TGTGCCAGCAGCTCCCGACGGACTAGCGGGGAGGAGACCCAGTACTTC.

CDR3 in amino acids: CASSLAGLGGELFF. In DNA form, the CDR3 reads TGTGCCAGCAGTTTGGCAGGGCTTGGCGGGGAGCTGTTTTTT. The chain combines TRBV2 with TRBJ2-2, with a tentative D call TRBD1 (5 bases). The germline V and J ends were trimmed by 5 bases and 7 bases, with 14 bases remaining between them. Germline lookup yields CDR1 SNHLY and CDR2 FYNNEI. The CDR3 runs to 14 residues.

The CDR3 region has the DNA TGCGCCAGCAGTGCCCTCAGTGGCGGGGGGTGGGGTGAGCAGTTCTTC. This translates into CASSALSGGGWGEQFF. The chain is built from TRBV10-1 and TRBJ2-1; 8 bases are shared with TRBD2. The CDR3 covers 16 residues. Unmatched junction bases numbered 14, after V lost 4 bases and J lost 9 bases. Germline values: CDR1 WNHNN, CDR2 SYGVQD (reference sequence).

The rearrangement joins TRBV18 to TRBJ2-1, with unresolved D. V dropped 2 bases and J dropped 4 bases, with 9 bases sitting between them. The CDR3 runs 14 residues. Germline V gives CDR1 KGHSH, CDR2 LQKENI. Written as DNA, the CDR3 is TGTGCCAGCTCACCAGGAACACAGTACAATGAGCAGTTCTTC. Translating gives CASSPGTQYNEQFF.

This clone turned up a few times. The chain combines TRBV19 with TRBJ2-1; D gene uncertain. Germline loops: CDR1 LNHDA, CDR2 SQIVND (reference sequence). The CDR3 is 11 residues long. V lost 5 bases and J 3 bases, leaving 2 bases between the germline ends. Here the CDR3 reads CASSYYNEQFF. CDR3 bases: TGTGCCAGTAGTTACTACAATGAGCAGTTCTTC.

The genes are TRBV6-1 and TRBJ2-6; unclear D gene. The V end was cut by 7 bases, the J end by 0 bases, with 4 bases between. Germline V gives CDR1 MNHNS, CDR2 SASEGT. The CDR3 extends over 13 amino acids. This CDR3 is CASTNSGANVLTF. CDR3 DNA: TGTGCCAGCACCAACTCTGGGGCCAACGTCCTGACTTTC.

This sequence joins TRBV5-1 and TRBJ1-6, with D tentatively TRBD1 (6 bases). The V end lost 3 bases, the J end lost 7 bases, and 11 bases lay between the germline ends. Germline values: CDR1 SGHRS, CDR2 YFSETQ. The CDR3 totals 14 residues. CDR3 bases: TGCGCCAGCAGCTCCGGGACAAAAAATTCACCCCTCCACTTT. Its translation: CASSSGTKNSPLHF. Complete variable domain (other parts from reference TRBV5-1 and TRBJ1-6): KAGVTQTPRYLIKTRGQQVTLSCSPISGHRSVSWYQQTPGQGLQFLFEYFSETQRNKGNFPGRFSGRQFSNSRSEMNVSTLELGDSALYLCASSSGTKNSPLHFGNGTRLTVT.

The rearrangement uses TRBV5-1 and TRBJ2-1; TRBD2 matches 11 bases. Germline assignment: CDR1 SGHRS and CDR2 YFSETQ. With V trimmed by 0 bases and J by 4 bases, 3 bases remained unmatched. There are 16 residues in the CDR3. Here the CDR3 reads CASSLGLAGLYNEQFF. The CDR3 DNA follows: TGCGCCAGCAGCTTGGGACTAGCGGGGCTATACAATGAGCAGTTCTTC.

The chain has TRBV7-6 and TRBJ2-1, with D possibly matching TRBD2 (6 bases). The V end lost 3 bases, the J end lost 0 bases, and 6 bases lay between the germline ends. This CDR3 spans 14 amino acids. Germline loops: CDR1 SGHVS, CDR2 FNYEAQ. CDR3 amino acids: CASSFGGSYNEQFF. The CDR3 DNA sequence: TGTGCCAGCAGCTTCGGGGGCTCCTACAATGAGCAGTTCTTC.

This clone was seen a single time. This chain connects TRBV29-1 to TRBJ2-5; TRBD2 matches at 11 bases. The junction had 0 bases not matched to a gene; V was cut back by 7 bases and J by 2 bases. The germline CDR1 and CDR2 sequences are SQVTM and ANQGSEA. This CDR3 spans 12 amino acids. The CDR3 loop reads CSGLAGQETQYF. The CDR3 nucleotides read TGCAGCGGACTAGCGGGGCAAGAGACCCAGTACTTC.